These 25 T cell receptor beta chains were sequenced from one sample in a study of response to subunit inactivated influenza vaccine. TCRdb analysed the RT-PCR reads with MiXCR anew, one entry per CDR3 protein. The sample has about 480,000 distinct CDR3 sequences, around 25% seen once. The sequenced sample was CD4+ T cells sorted from PBMCs, obtained more than 4 days after vaccination. The receptors here all came from a man aged 50 to 60 who received an inactivated influenza vaccine.

CDR3 DNA: TGTGCCAGCAGCTCGACAGGGGAGGCCTACGAGCAGTACTTC. Translation gives CASSSTGEAYEQYF. This chain joins TRBV12-3 or TRBV12-4 and TRBJ2-7; 8 positions agree with TRBD1. This CDR3 has 14 amino acids. Unmatched junction bases numbered 6, after V lost 6 bases and J lost 2 bases.

This chain links TRBV7-6 with TRBJ2-1; TRBD2 is a possible D gene (5 bases). This CDR3 contains 15 residues. V was pared by 6 bases and J by 6 bases, with 18 bases between. Germline V CDR1 and CDR2: SGHVS, FNYEAQ. This chain's CDR3 is CASRSRVGGRNEQFF. The CDR3 DNA sequence: TGTGCCAGCAGGTCCCGAGTCGGAGGTCGCAATGAGCAGTTCTTC.

The chain joins TRBV5-5 to TRBJ2-1; 10 nucleotides agree with TRBD2. The germline CDR1 and CDR2 sequences are SGHKS and YYEKEE (reference sequence). The CDR3 sequence is 16 residues long. With 3 bases clipped from V and 2 bases from J, the junction kept 5 bases outside the gene matches. The CDR3 loop is CASSSGLATPYNEQFF. The CDR3 bases are TGTGCCAGCAGCTCGGGACTAGCGACACCCTACAATGAGCAGTTCTTC.

This clonotype occurred once. This rearrangement joins TRBV7-9 to TRBJ1-1; D unclear. The length of the CDR3 is 11 residues. V was cut by 1 base and J by 10 bases, with 7 bases left in between. Germline lookup yields CDR1 SEHNR and CDR2 FQNEAQ (reference sequence). CDR3 DNA sequence: TGTGCCAGCAGCTTAGGGGAGGGAGCTTTCTTT. Its translation is CASSLGEGAFF.

This clonotype was counted a few times. V usage is TRBV4-1 and J usage is TRBJ1-1; no clear D. The CDR3 sequence is 14 residues long. V was trimmed by 0 bases and J by 1 base, leaving 6 bases between them. Germline V gene data show CDR1 as MGHRA and CDR2 as YSYEKL. The CDR3 is CASSQDGGNTEAFF. The DNA for the CDR3 is TGCGCCAGCAGCCAAGATGGCGGGAACACTGAAGCTTTCTTT.

V usage is TRBV25-1 and J usage is TRBJ1-3, with D perhaps TRBD1 (5 bases). Germline V CDR1 and CDR2: MGHDK, SYGVNS. This CDR3 is 14 amino acids long. V lost 6 bases to trimming and J lost 1 base, with 10 bases between them. This CDR3 is CASRLGTSGNTIYF. CDR3 DNA sequence: TGTGCCAGCAGGTTGGGGACTTCTGGAAACACCATATATTTT.

J is TRBJ2-3 and V is TRBV12-5; the D is unclear. The germline gives CDR1 LGHNT, CDR2 FRNRAP. This CDR3 spans 12 amino acids. The germline V and J ends were trimmed by 3 bases and 3 bases, with 4 bases remaining between them. CDR3 in amino acids: CASGFMTDTQYF. In nucleotides, the CDR3 is TGTGCTAGTGGTTTTATGACAGATACGCAGTATTTT.

This chain connects TRBV20-1 to TRBJ2-5, with 8 bases that match TRBD2. V was pared by 3 bases and J by 0 bases, with 6 bases of the junction left unmatched. Germline V gene sequence: CDR1 DFQATT, CDR2 SNEGSKA (reference sequence). The CDR3 extends over 15 amino acids. CDR3 DNA sequence: TGCAGTGCTAGGGGACGGGGGGGGAACCAAGAGACCCAGTACTTC. Residues: CSARGRGGNQETQYF.

This clonotype was detected a few times. V and J are TRBV29-1 and TRBJ2-5, with D uncertain. Germline V CDR1 and CDR2: SQVTM, ANQGSEA. This CDR3 is built from 14 residues. Trimming took 1 base from V and 4 from J, leaving 13 bases between them. In DNA, the CDR3 is TGCAGCGTTGAAGGGGCGACCGAAAGAGAGACCCAGTACTTC. Protein: CSVEGATERETQYF.

The chain recombines TRBV28 with TRBJ1-5; D is unresolved. This CDR3 spans 13 amino acids. The V end lost 6 bases, the J end lost 3 bases, and 9 bases lay between the germline ends. CDR1 is MDHEN and CDR2 is SYDVKM in the germline V gene. The CDR3 DNA reads TGTGCCAGCAGGTTGCAGATCAATCAGCCCCAGCATTTT. It is translated as CASRLQINQPQHF. The full variable domain, rest sourced from reference TRBV28 and TRBJ1-5, is DVKVTQSSRYLVKRTGEKVFLECVQDMDHENMFWYRQDPGLGLRLIYFSYDVKMKEKGDIPEGYSVSREKKERFSLILESASTNQTSMYLCASRLQINQPQHFGDGTRLSIL.

The chain combines TRBV12-3 or TRBV12-4 with TRBJ2-2; the match to TRBD2 covers 13 bases. The CDR3 runs to 17 residues. With V trimmed by 6 bases and J by 4 bases, 8 bases remained unmatched. The CDR3 DNA sequence: TGTGCCAGCAGCCAACCGGGACTAGCGGGGTTCACCGGGGAGCTGTTTTTT. This gives the protein CASSQPGLAGFTGELFF.

The V gene is TRBV4-3, the J gene TRBJ2-1; the match to TRBD2 covers 11 bases. Germline CDR1 is LGHNA and CDR2 is YSLEER. The V and J ends lost 4 bases and 0 bases, in that order; junction bases with no gene match: 11. This CDR3 contains 19 residues. The CDR3 loop is CASSPWLAGGSSSYNEQFF. In DNA, the CDR3 is TGCGCCAGCAGCCCTTGGCTAGCGGGAGGCTCGAGCTCCTACAATGAGCAGTTCTTC.

The chain is built from TRBV6-5 and TRBJ2-7; 15 bases are shared with TRBD2. This CDR3 has 18 residues. The V segment lost 0 bases and the J segment 3 bases; nucleotides outside the gene matches: 6. The V gene's germline CDR1 is MNHEY and CDR2 SVGAGI. The DNA for the CDR3 is TGTGCCAGCAGTTACTCGGGGACTAGCGGGGGGCTTATCTACGAGCAGTACTTC. Its protein product is CASSYSGTSGGLIYEQYF.

This rearrangement joins TRBV10-3 to TRBJ2-1, with 10 bases lining up with TRBD2. Trimming removed 5 bases from V and 9 bases from J; junction bases left unmatched: 7. CDR3 length: 14 amino acids. Germline values: CDR1 ENHRY, CDR2 SYGVKD. The CDR3 DNA is TGTGCCATCAGTCCCGGGACTAGCGTCGCTGAGCAGTTCTTC. Translation: CAISPGTSVAEQFF.

This chain joins TRBV11-2 and TRBJ1-6; the D gene is possibly TRBD1 (5 bases). Germline CDR1 is SGHAT and CDR2 is FQNNGV. This CDR3 contains 16 residues. Trimming cost V 6 bases and J 10 bases, with 22 bases left between them. The CDR3 DNA reads TGTGCCAGCAGAACCAGAACCAGGGAAGCTGGGTCACCCCTCCACTTT. It codes for CASRTRTREAGSPLHF.

This clonotype came up once. The rearrangement links TRBV24-1 to TRBJ2-5, with 8 bases fitting TRBD2. Trimming took 6 bases from V and 2 from J; bases not matched to a gene: 7. The CDR3 length is 15 residues. Germline V gene lookup returns CDR1 KGHDR and CDR2 SFDVKD. The CDR3 DNA follows: TGTGCCACCAGTTCCCACGGGGGGGTTCAAGAGACCCAGTACTTC. It encodes CATSSHGGVQETQYF.

This chain joins TRBV18 and TRBJ2-1, with D uncertain. CDR1 and CDR2 from the germline V gene are KGHSH and LQKENI. The CDR3 runs 14 residues. Trimming left V 1 base short and J 5 bases short, with 9 bases between. The DNA of the CDR3 is TGTGCCAGCTCACCACATCGGGCGGACAATGAGCAGTTCTTC. Amino acids: CASSPHRADNEQFF.

This clonotype was seen a handful of times. The V call is TRBV18, the J call TRBJ2-1; maybe TRBD1 (6 bases). Per the germline V gene, CDR1 is KGHSH and CDR2 is LQKENI. This CDR3 spans 13 amino acids. V lost 3 bases to trimming and J lost 6 bases, with 9 bases between them. The DNA for the CDR3 is TGTGCCAGCTCACCTTCCAGGGGCAATGAGCAGTTCTTC. Protein product: CASSPSRGNEQFF. Complete variable domain (other parts from reference TRBV18 and TRBJ2-1): NAGVMQNPRHLVRRRGQEARLRCSPMKGHSHVYWYRQLPEEGLKFMVYLQKENIIDESGMPKERFSAEFPKEGPSILRIQQVVRGDSAAYFCASSPSRGNEQFFGPGTRLTVL.

The chain employs TRBV5-6 and TRBJ2-3; the D gene is possibly TRBD2 (6 bases). Trimming cost V 4 bases and J 3 bases, with 9 bases left between them. Germline CDR1 is SGHDT and CDR2 is YYEEEE. CDR3 length: 13 amino acids. The CDR3 DNA is TGTGCCAGCAGCCGGACTATGACAGATACGCAGTATTTT. Its protein is CASSRTMTDTQYF.

There are a few counts of this clonotype. This sequence joins TRBV29-1 and TRBJ1-2; 7 bases are shared with TRBD1. The CDR3 has 13 amino acids. After removal of 6 bases from V and 7 bases from J, the junction contained 11 bases not matched to a gene. The germline CDR1 and CDR2 sequences are SQVTM and ANQGSEA. The CDR3 sequence: CSVSPGTASGYTF. CDR3 DNA sequence: TGCAGCGTGAGTCCCGGGACAGCCAGTGGCTACACCTTC. Supplemented by reference TRBV29-1 and TRBJ1-2, the full variable domain reads SAVISQKPSRDICQRGTSLTIQCQVDSQVTMMFWYRQQPGQSLTLIATANQGSEATYESGFVIDKFPISRPNLTFSTLTVSNMSPEDSSIYLCSVSPGTASGYTFGSGTRLTVV.

A few counts support this clonotype. This chain joins TRBV20-1 and TRBJ2-7, with D unclear. The CDR3 length is 12 residues. The V end was cut by 4 bases, the J end by 4 bases, with 11 bases between. In germline, CDR1 is DFQATT, CDR2 SNEGSKA (reference sequence). The CDR3 bases are TGCAGTGCTACCTCTTCCCGGTACGAGCAGTACTTC. Its protein product is CSATSSRYEQYF.

This sequence joins TRBV5-4 and TRBJ2-1; 14 bases match TRBD2. Germline values: CDR1 SGHNT, CDR2 YYREEE (reference sequence). The trim removed 4 bases at V and 8 bases at J, leaving 8 bases unmatched. The CDR3 loop spans 16 amino acids. The DNA of the CDR3 is TGTGCCAGCAGCACCGGGACTAGCGGGAGAGGCTATGAGCAGTTCTTC. Translation gives CASSTGTSGRGYEQFF.

This clonotype was counted a few times. CDR3 loop: CSALRSGETQYF. The CDR3 nucleotides read TGCAGTGCTCTCCGGTCGGGGGAGACCCAGTACTTC. This rearrangement joins TRBV20-1 to TRBJ2-5; tentative D call: TRBD2 (5 bases). V lost 5 bases to trimming and J lost 5 bases, with 12 bases between them. The CDR3 sequence is 12 residues long. In germline, CDR1 is DFQATT, CDR2 SNEGSKA (reference sequence).

A few counts support this clonotype. This chain links TRBV5-1 with TRBJ2-1; D gene ambiguous. The germline V gene encodes CDR1 SGHRS and CDR2 YFSETQ. The V and J ends lost 2 bases and 0 bases respectively, with 9 bases between them. This CDR3 comprises 15 residues. The CDR3 is CASSFYVSSYNEQFF. The CDR3 nucleotides are TGCGCCAGCAGCTTCTACGTAAGCTCCTACAATGAGCAGTTCTTC.

J is TRBJ2-7 and V is TRBV20-1, with a possible D match to TRBD2 (6 bases). CDR1 DFQATT and CDR2 SNEGSKA come from the germline V gene (reference sequence). The CDR3 length is 14 residues. V was trimmed by 4 bases and J by 4 bases, leaving 17 bases between them. CDR3 nucleotides: TGCAGTGCTAATCCGACTAGAGGGTCATACGAGCAGTACTTC. Translating it yields CSANPTRGSYEQYF.